This TCR beta chain was sequenced during a study of blood T cell repertoires in COVID-19 (TCRdb year 2020). In the study overall: Collaborator samples came from the United States, Italy and Spain and covered acute and convalescent phases of COVID-19. The samples were drawn from two sources: the first 160 participants of the ongoing ImmuneRACE study, and fewer than 1,500 subjects contributed by 6 global collaborators. The prospective study material was composed of cDNA or gDNA derived from T cells, B-cell-depleted T cells, or PBMCs. Subjects who had been exposed to COVID-19, were actively infected with it, or had recovered from it provided the deeply sampled blood TCRbeta repertoires that made up the dataset. Sample metadata almost always included a de-identified subject ID, COVID-19 status, age in years and sex. Where available, HLA class I and class II types were obtained from metadata supplied by the sample provider rather than from assay-based typing. The repertoires were made available in a free public database intended to serve as a resource for research on the immune response to SARS-CoV-2.

TCRbeta CDR3 regions were amplified from genomic DNA by means of the immunoSEQ Assay, a bias-controlled multiplex PCR. The paper's processing steps were these. Nucleated cell counts per sample were estimated from amplification of reference gene primers within the assay. To quantify the absolute abundance of each unique TCRbeta CDR3 rearrangement, sequence reads were collapsed and filtered. For each sample, productive Simpson clonality was calculated by taking the square root of Simpson's diversity index across productive rearrangements. TCRdb carries this immuneACCESS record with in-frame sequences only. Its versions omit some clonotypes, under half of them owing to an unresolved V gene in the studies checked, with the rest unexplained. For V, J and clone size, that table is used; D and trimming come from the DNA. The sample data list 150,000 or so clones, and 65% to 85% of these were observed just once. The top ten constitute around 4% of the sample.

Here is what the overall study found, with its caveats: How much clinical and demographic metadata was included differed by source and by participant, and the metadata was provided uncurated.

Whole blood was collected in K2EDTA tubes by collaborating institutions according to the institutions' own protocols. For TCRbeta analysis, collaborator samples were shipped as frozen whole blood, as isolated PBMCs, or as DNA extracted from either sample type. The CDR3 contains 15 residues, cysteine and phenylalanine counted. The entry retains the CDR3 DNA only, 45 bases that are in frame from base 1. According to the germline V gene, CDR1 reads SGHNT and CDR2 reads YENEEA. V ends up 5 bases short and J 5 bases short, with an unmatched junction base count of 9. On this clone itself: It lacks a known antigen. Qualities for individual bases were not recorded, and no much larger clone is one base off.

The sequence links TRBV11-3 to TRBJ2-1; 7 nucleotides in the junction match TRBD2. This TCR was sampled from a woman in her sixties with acute or convalescent COVID-19. Sequences were obtained from peripheral blood. The DNA sequence follows: TGTGCCAGCAGCCTATACGGCGGGAGCAACAATGAGCAGTTCTTC. Its translation reads: CASSLYGGSNNEQFF.